This note documents a single T cell receptor beta chain sequence. What it binds is unknown. This record belongs to a study of T-cell memory formation after mild COVID-19. Whole-study findings and limits: Among CD4+ contracting clones, most were CM and EM, and CD8+ ones EMRA.

The CDR3 contains 13 residues. V gave up 4 bases and J gave up 0 bases, with 10 bases separating them. Germline CDR1 reads SQVTM; CDR2 reads ANQGSEA. TCRdb re-analysed the 5' RACE reads in MiXCR, keeping a single row per CDR3 protein. Here the sample spans around 120,000 distinct CDR3 sequences, about 15% being singletons. The receptor comes from an adult woman who had mild COVID-19 (a few samples of this study predate the infection). Cell type and time point are not known. The V and J genes are TRBV29-1 and TRBJ2-7; D is uncertain. Sample: PBMCs or a T cell subset sorted from them (not recorded which). CDR3 in DNA: TGCAGCGTTGTTCAGCGCCTCTCCTACGAGCAGTACTTC. Its protein is CSVVQRLSYEQYF.